The 15 T cell receptor beta chains reported below all come from one sample, sequenced in a study of blood T cell repertoires in COVID-19. This table comes from immunoSEQ multiplex PCR, and its TCRdb copy is limited to in-frame clones, with some not included. Altogether about 100,000 clones are present, 70% to 80% being singletons, with the ten largest covering 12%. Specimen: peripheral blood. These receptors all come from a woman aged 70-85 years with acute or convalescent COVID-19.

The chain carries TRBV7-2 and TRBJ2-3; 7 positions agree with TRBD1. Germline V gives CDR1 SGHTA, CDR2 FQGNSA. Trimming cost V 5 bases and J 5 bases; bases outside gene matches: 4. The CDR3 covers 13 residues. The CDR3 here is CASSNQGEDTQYF. In DNA, the CDR3 is TGTGCCAGCAGCAATCAGGGGGAAGATACGCAGTATTTT.

The CDR3 DNA is TGTGCCAGCAGCCCCGAGAACGGGGGGCAGTACTTC. Translation gives CASSPENGGQYF. The chain couples TRBV7-9 to TRBJ2-7; tentatively, D is TRBD2 (6 bases). Germline assignment: CDR1 SEHNR and CDR2 FQNEAQ (reference sequence). V was shortened by 5 bases and J by 9 bases, with 14 bases between the two germline ends. This CDR3 spans 12 amino acids.

This chain connects TRBV7-7 to TRBJ2-5; TRBD2 matches at 7 bases. V lost 3 bases, J lost 5 bases, and 6 bases stayed unmatched. This CDR3 is built from 14 residues. Per the germline V gene, CDR1 is SSHAT and CDR2 is FNYEAQ (reference sequence). This CDR3 reads CASSLGGLWETQYF. The DNA of the CDR3 is TGTGCCAGCAGCTTGGGGGGGTTGTGGGAGACCCAGTACTTC.

This rearrangement joins TRBV30 to TRBJ1-1; maybe TRBD1 (5 bases). The germline gives CDR1 GTSNPN, CDR2 SVGIG (reference sequence). This CDR3 spans 12 amino acids. Trimming shortened V by 4 bases and J by 6 bases, and 12 bases separated the two germline ends. The DNA for the CDR3 is TGTGCCTGGACCTCAGGGAGGGCTGAAGCTTTCTTT. It yields the protein CAWTSGRAEAFF.

CDR3 loop: CASSKGNRGNSPLHF. The CDR3 nucleotides are TGTGCCAGCAGCAAAGGAAACAGGGGGAATTCACCCCTCCACTTT. The chain carries TRBV21-1 and TRBJ1-6; the table assigns TRBD1, which was not confirmed against the DNA. TRBV21-1 is listed as a pseudogene. The length of the CDR3 is 15 residues.

The chain has TRBV9 and TRBJ2-4; 7 bases agree with TRBD1. Germline assignment: CDR1 SGDLS and CDR2 YYNGEE. The CDR3 is 12 amino acids. J lost 11 bases, V lost 4 bases, and 6 bases had no gene match. The CDR3: CASSQPQGVQYF. CDR3 DNA sequence: TGTGCCAGCAGCCAACCTCAGGGGGTTCAGTACTTC.

J is TRBJ1-2 and V is TRBV6-5, with a tentative D call TRBD1 (6 bases). This CDR3 has 14 residues. V gave up 10 bases and J gave up 8 bases, with 23 bases separating them. Germline loops: CDR1 MNHEY, CDR2 SVGAGI. The DNA for the CDR3 is TGTGCCACCCGGACAGAGCTATCCCAGGGGGGCTACACCTTC. Translated, it gives CATRTELSQGGYTF.

V gene TRBV27 combines with J gene TRBJ1-2; TRBD1 matches 9 bases. V lost 4 bases and J lost 8; bases outside the gene matches: 11. This CDR3 comprises 15 residues. Germline values: CDR1 MNHEY, CDR2 SMNVEV (reference sequence). CDR3 region: CASSSIPDRGEGYTF. The CDR3 nucleotides are TGTGCCAGCAGTTCTATCCCCGACAGGGGGGAGGGCTACACCTTC.

The rearrangement links TRBV24-1 to TRBJ2-7; 8 positions match TRBD2. The CDR3 runs 10 residues. The germline V gene has CDR1 KGHDR and CDR2 SFDVKD. The CDR3 spells CATSAGTRDV. The CDR3 DNA follows: TGTGCCACCAGTGCCGGGACTAGGGACGTC.

The rearrangement joins TRBV19 to TRBJ1-5; the match to TRBD1 covers 7 bases. Trimming removed 5 bases from V and 2 bases from J; junction bases left unmatched: 3. There are 14 residues in the CDR3. Per germline, CDR1 LNHDA and CDR2 SQIVND (reference sequence). This CDR3 is CASSPQGGNQPQHF. DNA of the CDR3: TGTGCCAGTAGTCCCCAGGGGGGCAATCAGCCCCAGCATTTT. The full variable domain, rest sourced from reference TRBV19 and TRBJ1-5, is DGGITQSPKYLFRKEGQNVTLSCEQNLNHDAMYWYRQDPGQGLRLIYYSQIVNDFQKGDIAEGYSVSREKKESFPLTVTSAQKNPTAFYLCASSPQGGNQPQHFGDGTRLSIL.

The rearrangement uses TRBV21-1 and TRBJ1-1. TRBV21-1 is given as a pseudogene. The CDR3 has 14 amino acids. CDR3 loop: CASSKGAGNTEAFF. The CDR3 bases are TGTGCCAGCAGCAAAGGGGCGGGGAACACTGAAGCTTTCTTT.

The V gene is TRBV9, the J gene TRBJ2-7, with 10 bases fitting TRBD1. CDR3 size: 14 residues. Looked up from germline, CDR1 is SGDLS and CDR2 is YYNGEE. V lost 4 bases to trimming and J lost 7 bases; unmatched junction nucleotides: 8. CDR3 region: CASSTGQGIREQYF. For the CDR3, the DNA is TGTGCCAGCAGCACGGGACAGGGGATACGGGAGCAGTACTTC.

This chain links TRBV5-6 with TRBJ2-2; D might be TRBD2 (6 bases). Trimming stripped 4 bases from V and 6 bases from J, with 16 bases between. The CDR3 has 15 amino acids. Germline CDR1 reads SGHDT; CDR2 reads YYEEEE. The CDR3 bases are TGTGCCAGCAGCAATCTACGGCCGGGGGCCGGGGAGCTGTTTTTT. Translation: CASSNLRPGAGELFF.

The chain joins TRBV27 to TRBJ2-1; 8 bases match TRBD1. J was trimmed by 4 bases and V by 5 bases; bases with no gene match: 7. This CDR3 spans 15 amino acids. Germline V gives CDR1 MNHEY, CDR2 SMNVEV (reference sequence). This CDR3 is CASSRLDRAYNEQFF. The DNA for the CDR3 is TGTGCCAGCAGTAGGCTGGACAGGGCGTACAATGAGCAGTTCTTC.

This clone has only one observation. The same CDR3 is also encoded by other DNA sequences in this sample. The chain uses TRBV11-2 and TRBJ2-3; the match to TRBD2 covers 15 bases. This CDR3 has 17 amino acids. The germline V gene encodes CDR1 SGHAT and CDR2 FQNNGV. The J segment lost 2 bases and the V segment lost 1 base, leaving 1 base of the junction unmatched. CDR3 in DNA: TGTGCCAGCAGCTTAGGGACTAGCGGGGGGGCCACAGATACGCAGTATTTT. Amino acids: CASSLGTSGGATDTQYF.